This passage covers 13 T cell receptor beta chains from one sample sequenced in a study of T cell clonotyping in hematopoietic cell transplantation. The sample's time point: recipient sample about 28 days before transplant, after cytoreduction. Profiled with immunoSEQ multiplex PCR; TCRdb holds only in-frame clones, not every one. The sample has some 45,000 clones, approximately 82% seen once; the top ten hold approximately 5.4%. Sequenced here: peripheral blood mononuclear cells, sampled before stem cell transplant. The origin of the receptors is a man aged 55 to 70 with myelodysplastic syndrome. Some clones in this sample may be carry-over from other donors' samples.

The chain carries TRBV19 and TRBJ1-2, with a possible D match to TRBD1 (6 bases). The CDR3 is 13 amino acids. Per germline, CDR1 LNHDA and CDR2 SQIVND (reference sequence). With 3 bases removed from V and 7 bases from J, the gap between germline ends came to 12 bases. The CDR3 sequence is CASSIRDISGYTF. CDR3 coding DNA: TGTGCCAGTAGTATTCGGGACATCTCTGGCTACACCTTC.

The count of this clone is one. The chain uses TRBV27 and TRBJ1-1; D is possibly TRBD1 (6 bases). The CDR3 has 15 amino acids. Trimming took off 4 bases at V and 5 bases at J, with 17 bases between the two ends. Germline V gene data show CDR1 as MNHEY and CDR2 as SMNVEV (reference sequence). The CDR3 sequence is CASSYLGGVDTEAFF. In nucleotides, the CDR3 is TGTGCCAGCAGTTACCTCGGGGGCGTAGATACTGAAGCTTTCTTT.

V is TRBV7-6 and J is TRBJ2-3; tentatively, D is TRBD1 or TRBD2 (6 bases each). V was cut by 5 bases and J by 0 bases, with 12 bases left in between. The CDR3 sequence is 15 residues long. From germline, CDR1 is SGHVS and CDR2 FNYEAQ. The CDR3 DNA follows: TGTGCCAGCAGCCAGAGGGGGGCTAGCACAGATACGCAGTATTTT. Its protein is CASSQRGASTDTQYF.

V gene TRBV6-5 combines with J gene TRBJ2-5; 12 bases fit TRBD2. V shed 4 bases and J 7 bases; nucleotides not matched to a gene: 1. The CDR3 runs to 13 residues. The germline V gene encodes CDR1 MNHEY and CDR2 SVGAGI. The CDR3 sequence: CASSSTSGGTQYF. Here the CDR3 DNA reads TGTGCCAGCAGTTCGACTAGCGGGGGGACCCAGTACTTC.

This sequence joins TRBV4-2 and TRBJ2-7, with D possibly being TRBD1 (6 bases). This CDR3 has 17 residues. V shed 0 bases and J shed 0 bases, with 15 bases lying between them. Germline CDR1 LGHNA, CDR2 YNFKEQ. CDR3 sequence reads: CASSQDFGQQNSYEQYF. The DNA of the CDR3 is TGTGCCAGCAGCCAAGATTTTGGACAGCAGAACTCCTACGAGCAGTACTTC.

This clone was found once. The chain combines TRBV19 with TRBJ1-2; no reliable D call. The CDR3 spans 15 residues. Germline values: CDR1 LNHDA, CDR2 SQIVND (reference sequence). Trimming took off 0 bases at V and 7 bases at J, with 15 bases between the two ends. In DNA, the CDR3 is TGTGCCAGTAGTATAGAGGACTCGTCGTCCGCTGGCTACACCTTC. Translation: CASSIEDSSSAGYTF.

This clone turned up a few times. The chain has TRBV6-5 and TRBJ2-6; D perhaps matches TRBD2 (5 bases). Trimming cost V 7 bases and J 4 bases, with 14 bases left between them. The CDR3 contains 15 residues. Germline CDR1 reads MNHEY; CDR2 reads SVGAGI. CDR3 DNA: TGTGCCAGCAAATCAAAGGGAGTAGGGGCCAACGTCCTGACTTTC. It yields the protein CASKSKGVGANVLTF.

The chain has TRBV11-1 and TRBJ2-5; D is ambiguous. With 1 base removed from V and 0 bases from J, the gap between germline ends came to 6 bases. This CDR3 is built from 14 residues. Germline CDR1 is SGHAT and CDR2 is FQDESV (reference sequence). Here the CDR3 reads CASSLGLYQETQYF. In DNA form, the CDR3 reads TGTGCCAGCAGCTTAGGTCTGTACCAAGAGACCCAGTACTTC. Together with reference TRBV11-1 and TRBJ2-5, the CDR3 gives the full variable domain: EAEVAQSPRYKITEKSQAVAFWCDPISGHATLYWYRQILGQGPELLVQFQDESVVDDSQLPKDRFSAERLKGVDSTLKIQPAELGDSAMYLCASSLGLYQETQYFGPGTRLLVL.

This chain links TRBV7-2 with TRBJ1-3, with D hard to call. The V end was cut by 0 bases, the J end by 4 bases, with 10 bases between. From germline, CDR1 is SGHTA and CDR2 FQGNSA. The CDR3 covers 15 residues. The CDR3: CASSLAPTVGNTIYF. In DNA, the CDR3 is TGTGCCAGCAGCTTAGCCCCCACAGTGGGAAACACCATATATTTT.

The rearrangement uses TRBV7-2 and TRBJ1-3; D call uncertain. CDR3 length: 15 residues. The germline V and J ends were trimmed by 5 bases and 3 bases, with 14 bases remaining between them. Germline V gives CDR1 SGHTA, CDR2 FQGNSA. DNA for the CDR3: TGTGCCAGCAGCCGTATAGGAGGGAATGGAAACACCATATATTTT. Its translation is CASSRIGGNGNTIYF.

A few counts support this clone. The CDR3 is CASSTTLYGYTF. The CDR3, as DNA: TGTGCCAGCAGTACAACGTTATACGGCTACACCTTC. The V gene is TRBV28, the J gene TRBJ1-2, with unresolved D. V dropped 5 bases and J dropped 8 bases, with 12 bases sitting between them. Germline CDR1 reads MDHEN; CDR2 reads SYDVKM. CDR3 size: 12 residues.

This clone was counted only a few times. The chain recombines TRBV28 with TRBJ2-2; D unresolved. CDR1 and CDR2 from the germline V gene are MDHEN and SYDVKM. V lost 2 bases and J 0 bases, leaving 10 bases between the germline ends. The CDR3 is 16 residues long. CDR3 nucleotide sequence: TGTGCCAGCAGTTTAGAGTCAGGTCCGAACACCGGGGAGCTGTTTTTT. This sequence encodes CASSLESGPNTGELFF.

The chain couples TRBV28 to TRBJ1-6, with D perhaps TRBD1 (6 bases). CDR3 size: 15 residues. Trimming removed 8 bases at V and 4 bases at J, with 15 bases between. CDR1 is MDHEN, CDR2 SYDVKM, per germline. CDR3 nucleotides: TGTGCCAGCCGGTCGGGGGCGTCGTATAATTCACCCCTCCACTTT. It yields the protein CASRSGASYNSPLHF.